Below, 19 T cell receptor beta chains from the same sample are listed, as sequenced in a study of beta chain features in type 1 diabetes. What was sequenced were expressed TCRB transcripts, since all of the isolated RNA had been reverse transcribed. Measured with immunoSEQ multiplex PCR; TCRdb has only the in-frame clones, and not every one. The table records some 150,000 clones, 7% to 10% of them present only once. The sequenced sample was central memory CD4+ T cells from blood. Receptors originate from a man between 18 and 29 years old in good health.

This clone was picked up a small number of times. V is TRBV13 and J is TRBJ1-1, with 8 positions matching TRBD1. Germline-derived CDR1 and CDR2 are PRHDT and FYEKMQ (reference sequence). V lost 2 bases and J lost 1; bases outside the gene matches: 3. The CDR3 covers 15 residues. The CDR3 spells CASSLIRGRNTEAFF. In DNA form, the CDR3 reads TGTGCCAGCAGCTTAATCAGGGGGCGGAACACTGAAGCTTTCTTT.

J is TRBJ2-5 and V is TRBV6-5; unclear D gene. The V and J ends lost 6 bases and 1 base respectively, with 15 bases between them. This CDR3 is 15 amino acids long. The germline V gene has CDR1 MNHEY and CDR2 SVGAGI. CDR3 in amino acids: CASSGMAVSQETQYF. The DNA for the CDR3 is TGTGCCAGCAGCGGAATGGCGGTTTCCCAAGAGACCCAGTACTTC.

V is TRBV4-1 and J is TRBJ2-5, with D possibly being TRBD1 (6 bases). CDR1 and CDR2 (germline): MGHRA, YSYEKL. V was cut by 2 bases and J by 5 bases, with 15 bases left in between. This CDR3 is built from 15 residues. The CDR3 reads CASSQNQGGRETQYF. DNA of the CDR3: TGCGCCAGCAGCCAAAACCAAGGGGGTCGGGAGACCCAGTACTTC.

A few counts support this clone. The rearrangement uses TRBV5-4 and TRBJ1-2; tentatively, D is TRBD1 (6 bases). Per the germline V gene, CDR1 is SGHNT and CDR2 is YYREEE (reference sequence). This CDR3 is 13 amino acids long. Between the trimmed V and J ends, which lost 3 bases and 2 bases, there was a span of 8 bases. DNA of the CDR3: TGTGCCAGCAGCTGGGGGCAAAACTATGGCTACACCTTC. Its translation: CASSWGQNYGYTF.

The rearrangement uses TRBV7-9 and TRBJ2-1; TRBD2 aligns across 11 bases. V trimming: 5 bases; J trimming: 7 bases; junction bases outside the gene matches: 4. The germline gives CDR1 SEHNR, CDR2 FQNEAQ (reference sequence). The CDR3 covers 14 residues. In nucleotides, the CDR3 is TGTGCCAGCAGCAATACTAGCGGGGGTAATGAGCAGTTCTTC. This encodes CASSNTSGGNEQFF. The full variable domain, completed using reference TRBV7-9 and TRBJ2-1, is DTGVSQNPRHKITKRGQNVTFRCDPISEHNRLYWYRQTLGQGPEFLTYFQNEAQLEKSRLLSDRFSAERPKGSFSTLEIQRTEQGDSAMYLCASSNTSGGNEQFFGPGTRLTVL.

This clone was recorded at least ten times. V is TRBV28 and J is TRBJ1-2; D gene ambiguous. The germline V gene encodes CDR1 MDHEN and CDR2 SYDVKM. The CDR3 length is 11 residues. Here the CDR3 DNA reads TGTGTCGCGGGCGGAGAGTATGGCTACACCTTC. As protein: CVAGGEYGYTF.

The V call is TRBV9, the J call TRBJ1-3; the D gene is possibly TRBD1 (5 bases). CDR3 length: 15 amino acids. Germline V lookup: CDR1 SGDLS, CDR2 YYNGEE. Deletions cut 2 bases from V and 0 bases from J, with 9 bases between. This chain's CDR3 is CASSVETDSGNTIYF. The CDR3 DNA sequence: TGTGCCAGCAGCGTGGAGACAGACTCTGGAAACACCATATATTTT.

The rearrangement links TRBV30 to TRBJ2-1; 9 nucleotides match TRBD2. Losses at the gene ends were 3 bases for V and 8 bases for J; bases not matched to a gene: 14. Germline CDR1 and CDR2: GTSNPN and SVGIG (reference sequence). The CDR3 sequence is 16 residues long. The DNA for the CDR3 is TGTGCCTGGAGATATGGCGGGGGGGCCGCAGGGTATGAGCAGTTCTTC. The encoded protein is CAWRYGGGAAGYEQFF.

The J gene is TRBJ2-5, the V gene TRBV5-1, with 8 bases aligning to TRBD2. Germline V CDR1 and CDR2: SGHRS, YFSETQ. V lost 3 bases to trimming and J lost 2 bases; unmatched junction nucleotides: 3. The CDR3 length is 14 residues. The CDR3 spells CASSSSGLQETQYF. For the CDR3, the DNA is TGCGCCAGCAGCTCTAGCGGGTTACAAGAGACCCAGTACTTC.

This clone was counted between two and nine times. The chain joins TRBV9 to TRBJ1-6; 9 nucleotides line up with TRBD1. CDR3 length: 14 amino acids. The V gene's germline CDR1 is SGDLS and CDR2 YYNGEE. The V segment lost 4 bases and the J segment 10 bases; nucleotides outside the gene matches: 6. CDR3: CASSFRDRESPLHF. CDR3 nucleotide sequence: TGTGCCAGCAGCTTCCGGGACAGGGAATCACCCCTCCACTTT.

This clone has a handful of counts. This rearrangement joins TRBV28 to TRBJ2-7; 7 nucleotides line up with TRBD2. Germline CDR1 MDHEN, CDR2 SYDVKM. V lost 2 bases and J lost 0; bases outside the gene matches: 4. The CDR3 is 15 residues long. CDR3 residues: CASSLSGASSYEQYF. CDR3 sequence (DNA): TGTGCCAGCAGTTTAAGCGGGGCTAGCTCCTACGAGCAGTACTTC.

This clone showed up many times. The gene calls are TRBV4-3 and TRBJ2-3; 11 bases line up with TRBD2. The trim removed 3 bases at V and 3 bases at J, leaving 8 bases unmatched. There are 17 residues in the CDR3. Germline CDR1 and CDR2: LGHNA and YSLEER. CDR3 sequence (DNA): TGCGCCAGCAGCCAGGAACCTAGCGGGGGGTTGACAGATACGCAGTATTTT. As protein: CASSQEPSGGLTDTQYF.

This clone was recorded a few times. The CDR3: CASSVVGGTQYF. Written as DNA, the CDR3 is TGTGCCAGCAGCGTAGTCGGGGGTACGCAGTATTTT. The rearrangement uses TRBV9 and TRBJ2-3; tentative D call: TRBD2 (6 bases). The CDR3 consists of 12 residues. With 0 bases removed from V and 8 bases from J, the gap between germline ends came to 7 bases. CDR1 is SGDLS, CDR2 YYNGEE, per germline.

This clone was seen many times. The chain is built from TRBV7-6 and TRBJ2-1; 11 positions match TRBD2. Germline trimming cut 4 bases from V and 10 bases from J; bases unmatched to any gene: 18. This CDR3 is built from 18 residues. Germline V gene lookup returns CDR1 SGHVS and CDR2 FNYEAQ. For the CDR3, the DNA is TGTGCCAGCAGCTCTACCCTCCTAGCGGGGGGCCCGGTCGGGGAGCAGTTCTTC. Residues: CASSSTLLAGGPVGEQFF.

The chain employs TRBV25-1 and TRBJ2-2; a possible D gene is TRBD1 (5 bases). Trimming took off 6 bases at V and 0 bases at J, with 5 bases between the two ends. The germline V gene encodes CDR1 MGHDK and CDR2 SYGVNS. The length of the CDR3 is 13 residues. In DNA, the CDR3 is TGTGCCAGCAGGACAGCGAACACCGGGGAGCTGTTTTTT. Protein: CASRTANTGELFF.

This clone was counted a few times. In DNA, the CDR3 is TGTGCCAGCAGCGATCAGCGGGGGAGGGAGCAGTACTTC. Protein product: CASSDQRGREQYF. The gene calls are TRBV7-9 and TRBJ2-7; TRBD2 aligns across 8 bases. CDR3 length equals 13 residues. V shed 5 bases, J shed 7 bases, and the junction held 7 bases outside the gene matches. Germline CDR1 and CDR2: SEHNR and FQNEAQ (reference sequence).

This clone has a count of ten or more. The rearrangement joins TRBV29-1 to TRBJ2-7, with TRBD2 as a possible D gene (6 bases). V lost 0 bases, J lost 7 bases, and 13 bases lay in between. Germline V gene data show CDR1 as SQVTM and CDR2 as ANQGSEA. The CDR3 contains 13 residues. CDR3 sequence (DNA): TGCAGCGTTGAAGATGAGGGGACTTGGGAGCAGTACTTC. Protein product: CSVEDEGTWEQYF.

This clone showed up just a few times. CDR3 DNA sequence: TGTGCCAGCAGTGCAAACAGGGGTCCCAATCAGCCCCAGCATTTT. It yields the protein CASSANRGPNQPQHF. The chain uses TRBV2 and TRBJ1-5, with TRBD1 matching over 7 bases. The CDR3 has 15 amino acids. Germline CDR1 is SNHLY and CDR2 is FYNNEI. The ends lost 4 bases at V and 3 bases at J; junction bases unmatched: 6.

The V and J genes are TRBV25-1 and TRBJ1-3; 7 bases line up with TRBD1. The trim removed 2 bases at V and 2 bases at J, leaving 0 bases unmatched. The germline CDR1 and CDR2 sequences are MGHDK and SYGVNS. There are 14 residues in the CDR3. The CDR3 DNA follows: TGTGCCAGCAGTGAAGACAGGGCTGGAAACACCATATATTTT. It is translated as CASSEDRAGNTIYF.